This T cell receptor beta chain was sequenced during a study of cytomegalovirus exposure and HLA in healthy donors. Germline V gene sequence: CDR1 KGHSY, CDR2 FQNENV. The CDR3 length is 14 residues. With 2 bases clipped from V and 5 bases from J, the junction kept 3 bases outside the gene matches. Regarding the study as a whole: For most TCR beta V segments, an earlier analysis put the productive rate at about 87% or about 30% of the time. Roughly uniform depth of sequencing across donors was assumed in presence/absence analyses. Rarity characterized most TCR sequences, yet some public TCRs appeared in many donors. A later analysis linked more than 15,000 TCR beta sequences to HLA alleles at 0.05 false discovery rate.

Primers: 60 Vbeta forward and 13 Jbeta reverse. Data came from immunoSEQ multiplex PCR; TCRdb stores just in-frame clones and leaves some out. This table has 42,000 or so clones, about 50% appearing once. Comment on this clone: What it binds is not known.

The V gene is TRBV16, the J gene TRBJ1-5, with 7 bases matching TRBD1. This TCR came from a human donor in good health. Material: PBMCs. The chain's CDR3 is CASSQDRAYQPQHF. Here the CDR3 DNA reads TGTGCCAGCAGCCAAGACAGGGCGTATCAGCCCCAGCATTTT. Looking up the rest from reference TRBV16 and TRBJ1-5 gives the full variable domain: GEEVAQTPKHLVRGEGQKAKLYCAPIKGHSYVFWYQQVLKNEFKFLISFQNENVFDETGMPKERFSAKCLPNSPCSLEIQATKLEDSAVYFCASSQDRAYQPQHFGDGTRLSIL.